The entry below gives a single TCR beta chain sequence along with its context. Authors' data handling: From reference gene primer amplification, estimates of nucleated cell counts were derived. TCRdb's table, derived via immunoSEQ multiplex PCR, lists solely in-frame clones and lacks some. V and J calls and clone size are copied from that table; D and trimming were computed from the DNA. Of approximately 160,000 clones listed, over 70% were seen once; the top ten hold 9.1%. This sample was included in a study of blood T cell repertoires in COVID-19. As for the study in general: The United States, Italy and Spain were the sources of the acute and convalescent COVID-19 samples. Sources were T cells, B-cell-depleted T cells, or PBMCs; the material itself was cDNA or gDNA.

Trimming stripped 5 bases from V and 0 bases from J, with 12 bases between. Germline CDR1 is LNHDA and CDR2 is SQIVND (reference sequence). The CDR3 is made up of 15 amino acids. This clonotype originated in a woman of 80 years or more with active or convalescent COVID-19. This chain connects TRBV19 to TRBJ2-3; possible D gene TRBD1, 6 bases. The sequenced material came from peripheral blood. The CDR3 nucleotides read TGTGCCAGTAGTCATGGGGGACATAGCACAGATACGCAGTATTTT. Protein sequence: CASSHGGHSTDTQYF.